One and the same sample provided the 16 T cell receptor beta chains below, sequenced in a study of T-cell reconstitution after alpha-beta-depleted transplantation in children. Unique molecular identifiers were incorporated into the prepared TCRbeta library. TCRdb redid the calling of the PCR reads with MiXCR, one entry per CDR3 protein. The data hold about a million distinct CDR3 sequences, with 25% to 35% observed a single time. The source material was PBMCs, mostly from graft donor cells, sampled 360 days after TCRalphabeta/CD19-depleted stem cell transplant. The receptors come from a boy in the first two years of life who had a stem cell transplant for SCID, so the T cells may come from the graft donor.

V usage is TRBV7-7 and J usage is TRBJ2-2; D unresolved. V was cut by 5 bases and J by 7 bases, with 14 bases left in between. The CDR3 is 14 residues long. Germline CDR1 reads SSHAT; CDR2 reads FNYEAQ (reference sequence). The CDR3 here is CASSHLNGNGELFF. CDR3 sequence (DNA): TGTGCCAGCAGCCATCTCAATGGTAACGGGGAGCTGTTTTTT.

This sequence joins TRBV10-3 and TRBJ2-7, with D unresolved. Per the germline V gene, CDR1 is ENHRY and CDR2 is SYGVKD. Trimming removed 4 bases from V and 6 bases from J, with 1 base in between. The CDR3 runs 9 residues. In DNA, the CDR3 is TGTGCCATCAGTGGCGAGCAGTACTTC. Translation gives CAISGEQYF.

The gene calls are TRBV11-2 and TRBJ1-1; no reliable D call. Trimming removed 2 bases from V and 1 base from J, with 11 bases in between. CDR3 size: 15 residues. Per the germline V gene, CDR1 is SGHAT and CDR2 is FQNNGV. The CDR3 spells CASSLTPPPNTEAFF. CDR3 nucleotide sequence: TGTGCCAGCAGCTTAACACCACCTCCGAACACTGAAGCTTTCTTT.

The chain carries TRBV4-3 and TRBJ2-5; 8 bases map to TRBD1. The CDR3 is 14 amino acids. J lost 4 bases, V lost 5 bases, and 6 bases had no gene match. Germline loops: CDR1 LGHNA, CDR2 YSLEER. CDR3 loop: CASSYWTGRETQYF. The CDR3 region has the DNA TGCGCCAGCAGCTACTGGACAGGGCGAGAGACCCAGTACTTC.

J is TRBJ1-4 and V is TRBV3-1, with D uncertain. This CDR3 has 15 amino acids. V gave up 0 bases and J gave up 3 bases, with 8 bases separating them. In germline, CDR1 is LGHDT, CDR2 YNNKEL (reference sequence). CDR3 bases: TGTGCCAGCAGCCAAGATCTTCGGCCTAATGAAAAACTGTTTTTT. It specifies CASSQDLRPNEKLFF.

The CDR3 DNA reads TGTGCCAGTAGGAGCGGGGGGAGGAATGAGCAGTTCTTC. As protein: CASRSGGRNEQFF. The genes are TRBV19 and TRBJ2-1, with 9 bases that match TRBD2. With V trimmed by 6 bases and J by 7 bases, 4 bases remained unmatched. CDR3 size: 13 residues. Germline-derived CDR1 and CDR2 are LNHDA and SQIVND (reference sequence). The whole variable domain, filled in from reference TRBV19 and TRBJ2-1, reads DGGITQSPKYLFRKEGQNVTLSCEQNLNHDAMYWYRQDPGQGLRLIYYSQIVNDFQKGDIAEGYSVSREKKESFPLTVTSAQKNPTAFYLCASRSGGRNEQFFGPGTRLTVL.

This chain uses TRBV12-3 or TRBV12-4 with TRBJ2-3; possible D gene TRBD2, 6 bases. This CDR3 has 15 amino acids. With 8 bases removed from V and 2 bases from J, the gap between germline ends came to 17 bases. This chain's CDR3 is CASRPGSGYTDTQYF. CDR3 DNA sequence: TGTGCCAGCCGCCCAGGGAGCGGGTACACAGATACGCAGTATTTT.

CDR3 region: CAISPGTITSTDTQYF. The DNA for the CDR3 is TGTGCCATCAGTCCCGGGACGATTACTAGCACAGATACGCAGTATTTT. J is TRBJ2-3 and V is TRBV10-3; perhaps D is TRBD1 or TRBD2 (5 bases each). Germline V gene lookup returns CDR1 ENHRY and CDR2 SYGVKD. The CDR3 totals 16 residues. V was cut by 5 bases and J by 0 bases, with 15 bases left in between.

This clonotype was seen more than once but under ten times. The CDR3 protein is CASRRTGVKNTEAFF. The CDR3 bases are TGTGCCAGCAGACGAACAGGAGTGAAGAACACTGAAGCTTTCTTT. V usage is TRBV12-3 or TRBV12-4 and J usage is TRBJ1-1, with TRBD1 as a possible D gene (5 bases). The CDR3 has 15 residues. The V and J ends lost 6 bases and 1 base respectively, with 15 bases between them.

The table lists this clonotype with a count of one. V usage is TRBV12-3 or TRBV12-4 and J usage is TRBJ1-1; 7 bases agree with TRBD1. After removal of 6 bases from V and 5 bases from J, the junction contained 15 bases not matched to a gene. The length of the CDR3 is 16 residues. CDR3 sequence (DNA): TGTGCCAGCAGCCTAGGGGGCTCCAGGCGCGGGACTGAAGCTTTCTTT. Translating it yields CASSLGGSRRGTEAFF.

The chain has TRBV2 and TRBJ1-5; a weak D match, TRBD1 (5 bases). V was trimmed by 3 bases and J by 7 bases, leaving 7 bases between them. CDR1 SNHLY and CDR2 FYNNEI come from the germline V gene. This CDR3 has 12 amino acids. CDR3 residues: CASSDWGQPQHF. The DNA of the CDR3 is TGTGCCAGCAGTGATTGGGGCCAGCCCCAGCATTTT.

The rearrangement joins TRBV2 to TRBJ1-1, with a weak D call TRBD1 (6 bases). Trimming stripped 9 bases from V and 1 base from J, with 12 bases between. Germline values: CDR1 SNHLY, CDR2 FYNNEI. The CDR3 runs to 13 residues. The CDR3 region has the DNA TGTGCCAGGCGACAGGTCGGGAACACTGAAGCTTTCTTT. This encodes CARRQVGNTEAFF.

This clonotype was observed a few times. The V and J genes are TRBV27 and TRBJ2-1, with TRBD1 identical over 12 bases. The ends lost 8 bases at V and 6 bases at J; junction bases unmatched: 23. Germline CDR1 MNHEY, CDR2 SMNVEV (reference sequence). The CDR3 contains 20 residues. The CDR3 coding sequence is TGTGCCAGCGCTAGGGGACAGGGGGCGCGTTCAGTGAGTCTCCGCAATGAGCAGTTCTTC. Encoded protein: CASARGQGARSVSLRNEQFF.

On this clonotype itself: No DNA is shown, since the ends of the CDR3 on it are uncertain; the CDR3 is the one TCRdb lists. CDR3 protein: CASSFAAGSPAESF. The V and J genes are TRBV12-3 or TRBV12-4 and TRBJ2-7; TRBD1 is the table's D call and was not checked against the DNA. Termini included, the CDR3 measures 14 amino acids.

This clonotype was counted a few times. CDR3 sequence (DNA): TGTGCCAGCAAGACTCTAGCGGGGGTACCAGATACGCAGTATTTT. The encoded protein is CASKTLAGVPDTQYF. This chain connects TRBV6-1 to TRBJ2-3; 10 nucleotides line up with TRBD2. Trimming at V came to 7 bases and at J to 4 bases, leaving 8 bases not matched to a gene. This CDR3 contains 15 residues. The germline V gene encodes CDR1 MNHNS and CDR2 SASEGT.

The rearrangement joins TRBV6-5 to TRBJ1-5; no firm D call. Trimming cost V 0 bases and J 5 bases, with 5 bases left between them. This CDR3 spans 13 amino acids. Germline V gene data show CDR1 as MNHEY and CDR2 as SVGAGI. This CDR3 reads CASSYSSDQPQHF. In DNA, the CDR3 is TGTGCCAGCAGTTACTCCTCTGATCAGCCCCAGCATTTT.